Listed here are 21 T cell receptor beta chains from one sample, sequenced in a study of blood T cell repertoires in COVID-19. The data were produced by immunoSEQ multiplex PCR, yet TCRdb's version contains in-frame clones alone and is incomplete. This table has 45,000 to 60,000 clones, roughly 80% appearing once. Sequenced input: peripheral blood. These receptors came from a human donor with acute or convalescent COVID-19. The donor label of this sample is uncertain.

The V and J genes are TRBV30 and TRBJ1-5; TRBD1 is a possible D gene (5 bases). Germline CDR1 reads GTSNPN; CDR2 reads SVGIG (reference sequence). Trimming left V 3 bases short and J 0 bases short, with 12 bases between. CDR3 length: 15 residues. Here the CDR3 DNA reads TGTGCCTGGAGAAACGGGGGTAGTAGCAATCAGCCCCAGCATTTT. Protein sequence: CAWRNGGSSNQPQHF.

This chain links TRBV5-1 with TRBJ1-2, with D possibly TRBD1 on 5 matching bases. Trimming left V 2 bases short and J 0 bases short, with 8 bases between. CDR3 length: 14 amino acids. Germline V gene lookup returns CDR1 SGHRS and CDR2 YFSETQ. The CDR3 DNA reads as TGCGCCAGCAGCTTCAGGGTAGCTAACTATGGCTACACCTTC. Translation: CASSFRVANYGYTF. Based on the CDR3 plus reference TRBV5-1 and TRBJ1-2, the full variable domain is KAGVTQTPRYLIKTRGQQVTLSCSPISGHRSVSWYQQTPGQGLQFLFEYFSETQRNKGNFPGRFSGRQFSNSRSEMNVSTLELGDSALYLCASSFRVANYGYTFGSGTRLTVV.

The CDR3 coding sequence is TGTGCCAGCAGCCCTTTTGGGGGGGGTCCCAGTACTGAAGCTTTCTTT. It translates to CASSPFGGGPSTEAFF. This sequence joins TRBV3-1 (or the pseudogene TRBV3-2) and TRBJ1-1; a possible D gene is TRBD1 (5 bases). This CDR3 has 16 amino acids. V lost 4 bases to trimming and J lost 5 bases, with 20 bases between them. Germline V gives CDR1 LGHDT, CDR2 YNNKEL (reference sequence).

The CDR3 reads CASSRGEGGVSFGTDTQYF. CDR3 coding DNA: TGTGCCAGCAGCCGGGGTGAAGGGGGAGTATCGTTCGGGACAGATACGCAGTATTTT. The J gene is TRBJ2-3, the V gene TRBV9, with a weak D call TRBD1 (6 bases). Germline values: CDR1 SGDLS, CDR2 YYNGEE. CDR3 length: 19 amino acids. Trimming removed 4 bases from V and 3 bases from J, with 27 bases in between. The full variable domain, its missing parts supplied by reference TRBV9 and TRBJ2-3, is DSGVTQTPKHLITATGQRVTLRCSPRSGDLSVYWYQQSLDQGLQFLIQYYNGEERAKGNILERFSAQQFPDLHSELNLSSLELGDSALYFCASSRGEGGVSFGTDTQYFGPGTRLTVL.

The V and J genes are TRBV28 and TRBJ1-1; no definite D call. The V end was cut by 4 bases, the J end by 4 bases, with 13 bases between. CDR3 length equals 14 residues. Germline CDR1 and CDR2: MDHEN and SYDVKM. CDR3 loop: CASSWPISSTEAFF. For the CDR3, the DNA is TGTGCCAGCAGTTGGCCCATTTCTAGCACTGAAGCTTTCTTT.

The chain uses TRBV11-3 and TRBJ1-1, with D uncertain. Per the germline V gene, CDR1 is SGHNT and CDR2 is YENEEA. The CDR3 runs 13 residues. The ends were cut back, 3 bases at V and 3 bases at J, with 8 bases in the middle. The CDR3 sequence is CASSFAGDTEAFF. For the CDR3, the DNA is TGTGCCAGCAGCTTCGCCGGGGACACTGAAGCTTTCTTT.

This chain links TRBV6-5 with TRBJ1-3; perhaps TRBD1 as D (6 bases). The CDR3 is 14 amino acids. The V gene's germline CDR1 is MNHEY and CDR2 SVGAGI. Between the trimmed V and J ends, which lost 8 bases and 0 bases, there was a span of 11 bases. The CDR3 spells CASSQGHSGNTIYF. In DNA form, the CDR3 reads TGTGCCAGCTCCCAGGGGCACTCTGGAAACACCATATATTTT.

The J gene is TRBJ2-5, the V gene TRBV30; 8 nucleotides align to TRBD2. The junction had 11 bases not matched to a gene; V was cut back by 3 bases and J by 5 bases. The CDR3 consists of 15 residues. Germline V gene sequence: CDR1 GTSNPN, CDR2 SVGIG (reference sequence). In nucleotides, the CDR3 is TGTGCCTGGAGCTCCGGGACTAGGGGAAGCGAGACCCAGTACTTC. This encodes CAWSSGTRGSETQYF.

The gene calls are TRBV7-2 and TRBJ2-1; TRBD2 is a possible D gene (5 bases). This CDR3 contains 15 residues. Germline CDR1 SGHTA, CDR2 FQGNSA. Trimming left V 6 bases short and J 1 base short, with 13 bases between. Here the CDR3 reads CASRKPGSSYNEQFF. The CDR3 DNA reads TGTGCCAGCAGGAAACCGGGATCTTCCTACAATGAGCAGTTCTTC.

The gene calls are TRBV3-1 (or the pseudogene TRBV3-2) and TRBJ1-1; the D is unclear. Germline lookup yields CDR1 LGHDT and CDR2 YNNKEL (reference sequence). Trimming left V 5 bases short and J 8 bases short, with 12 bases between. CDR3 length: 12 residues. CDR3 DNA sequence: TGTGCCAGCAGCTCGCTTTTCGGGGAAGCTTTCTTT. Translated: CASSSLFGEAFF.

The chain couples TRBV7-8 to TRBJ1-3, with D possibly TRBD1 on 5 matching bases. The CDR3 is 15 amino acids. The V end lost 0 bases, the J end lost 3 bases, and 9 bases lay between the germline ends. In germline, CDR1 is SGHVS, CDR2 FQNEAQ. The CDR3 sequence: CASSLATDFGNTIYF. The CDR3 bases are TGTGCCAGCAGCTTAGCGACAGACTTTGGAAACACCATATATTTT.

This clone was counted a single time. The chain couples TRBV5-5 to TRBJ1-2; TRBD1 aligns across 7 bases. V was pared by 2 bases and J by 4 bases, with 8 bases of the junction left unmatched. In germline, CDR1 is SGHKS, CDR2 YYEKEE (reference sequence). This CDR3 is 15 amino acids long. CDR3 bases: TGTGCCAGCAGCTTTTATCTCAGGGGGATCTATGGCTACACCTTC. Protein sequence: CASSFYLRGIYGYTF.

The CDR3 region is CASSVAPGNTIYF. CDR3 DNA sequence: TGTGCCAGCAGCGTAGCTCCGGGAAACACCATATATTTT. The V call is TRBV9, the J call TRBJ1-3; D uncertain. Germline lookup yields CDR1 SGDLS and CDR2 YYNGEE. V was trimmed by 0 bases and J by 4 bases, leaving 5 bases between them. This CDR3 has 13 residues.

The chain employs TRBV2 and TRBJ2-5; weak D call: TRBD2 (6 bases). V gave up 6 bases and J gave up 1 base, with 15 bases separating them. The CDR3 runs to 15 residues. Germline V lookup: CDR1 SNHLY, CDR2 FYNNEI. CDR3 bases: TGTGCCAGCAGCCGGCAGGGAGGTCCCCAAGAGACCCAGTACTTC. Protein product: CASSRQGGPQETQYF.

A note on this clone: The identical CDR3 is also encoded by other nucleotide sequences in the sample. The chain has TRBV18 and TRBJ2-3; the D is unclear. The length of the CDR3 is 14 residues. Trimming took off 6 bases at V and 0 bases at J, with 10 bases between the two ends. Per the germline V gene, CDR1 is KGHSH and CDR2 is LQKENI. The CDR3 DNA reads TGTGCCAGCTCGCCGGTTTCTAGCACAGATACGCAGTATTTT. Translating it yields CASSPVSSTDTQYF.

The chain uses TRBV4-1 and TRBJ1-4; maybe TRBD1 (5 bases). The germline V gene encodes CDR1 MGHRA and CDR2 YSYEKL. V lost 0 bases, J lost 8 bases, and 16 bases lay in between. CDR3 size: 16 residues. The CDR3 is CASSQEGFREAEKLFF. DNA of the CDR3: TGCGCCAGCAGCCAAGAGGGATTCAGGGAAGCCGAAAAACTGTTTTTT.

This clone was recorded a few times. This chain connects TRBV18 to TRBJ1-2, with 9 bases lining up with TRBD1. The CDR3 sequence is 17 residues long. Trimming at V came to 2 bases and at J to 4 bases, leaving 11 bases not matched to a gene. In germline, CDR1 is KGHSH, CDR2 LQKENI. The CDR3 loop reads CASSPTDGTGITYGYTF. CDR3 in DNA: TGTGCCAGCTCACCAACAGACGGGACAGGGATCACCTATGGCTACACCTTC.

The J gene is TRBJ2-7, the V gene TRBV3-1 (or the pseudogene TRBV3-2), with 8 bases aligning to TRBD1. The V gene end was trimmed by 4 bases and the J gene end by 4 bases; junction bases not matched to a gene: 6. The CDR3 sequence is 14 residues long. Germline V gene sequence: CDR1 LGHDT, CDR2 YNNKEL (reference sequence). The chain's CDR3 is CASSPGGAAYEQYF. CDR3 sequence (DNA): TGTGCCAGCAGCCCAGGGGGCGCAGCGTACGAGCAGTACTTC.

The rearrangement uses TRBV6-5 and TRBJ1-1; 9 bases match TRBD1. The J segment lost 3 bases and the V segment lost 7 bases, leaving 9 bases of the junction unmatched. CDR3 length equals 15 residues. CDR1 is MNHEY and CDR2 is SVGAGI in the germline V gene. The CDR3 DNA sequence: TGTGCCAGCACGGGGGGGGACAGGGTGGACACTGAAGCTTTCTTT. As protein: CASTGGDRVDTEAFF.

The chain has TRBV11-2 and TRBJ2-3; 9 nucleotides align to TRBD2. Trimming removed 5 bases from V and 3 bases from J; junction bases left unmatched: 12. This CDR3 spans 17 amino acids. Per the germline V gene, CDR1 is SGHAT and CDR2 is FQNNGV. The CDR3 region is CASSPAALAGRTDTQYF. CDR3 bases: TGTGCCAGCAGCCCCGCGGCGCTAGCGGGAAGGACAGATACGCAGTATTTT.

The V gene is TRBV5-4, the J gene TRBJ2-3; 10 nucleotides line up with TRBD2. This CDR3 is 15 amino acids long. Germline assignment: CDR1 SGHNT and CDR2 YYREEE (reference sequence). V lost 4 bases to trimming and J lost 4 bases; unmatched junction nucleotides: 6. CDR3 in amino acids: CASSPSGGRSDTQYF. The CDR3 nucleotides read TGTGCCAGCAGCCCTAGCGGGGGCAGATCAGATACGCAGTATTTT.